These 26 T cell receptor beta chains were all obtained from the same sample, sequenced in a study of shared clonotypes between healthy human individuals. Sequencing was performed with immunoSEQ multiplex PCR; in TCRdb, only in-frame clones are kept and a portion is missing. The table records about 490,000 clones, around 79% of them present only once. Input material: PBMCs. These TCRs come from a woman between 40 and 55 years old in good health. Some clones in this sample may be carry-over from other donors' samples.

This clone was detected a few times. The chain employs TRBV7-8 and TRBJ2-6; D is uncertain. Trimming removed 3 bases from V and 3 bases from J, with 12 bases in between. Germline CDR1 reads SGHVS; CDR2 reads FQNEAQ. The CDR3 contains 16 residues. The CDR3: CASSFVRLGGANVLTF. The CDR3 DNA reads TGTGCCAGCAGCTTCGTACGTCTTGGTGGGGCCAACGTCCTGACTTTC.

The rearrangement uses TRBV7-3 and TRBJ2-1; a weak D match, TRBD1 (7 bases). This CDR3 is built from 16 residues. Germline V lookup: CDR1 SGHTA, CDR2 FQGTGA. V lost 5 bases and J lost 0, with 14 bases in between. The CDR3 is CASSPGGTPSYNEQFF. CDR3 sequence (DNA): TGTGCCAGCAGCCCAGGGGGGACGCCCTCCTACAATGAGCAGTTCTTC.

The gene calls are TRBV25-1 and TRBJ2-7, with TRBD1 matching 9 bases. With 6 bases clipped from V and 3 bases from J, the junction kept 6 bases outside the gene matches. CDR1 MGHDK and CDR2 SYGVNS come from the germline V gene. The CDR3 totals 14 residues. The CDR3 region has the DNA TGTGCCAGCAGACCGGGACAGGGACGCTACGAGCAGTACTTC. This encodes CASRPGQGRYEQYF.

This clone showed up just once. The chain carries TRBV9 and TRBJ1-1; tentative D call: TRBD1 (5 bases). The CDR3 covers 13 residues. CDR1 and CDR2 (germline): SGDLS, YYNGEE. V was shortened by 5 bases and J by 5 bases, with 13 bases between the two germline ends. The DNA for the CDR3 is TGTGCCAGCAGACCCCGGACAAGGACTGAAGCTTTCTTT. As protein: CASRPRTRTEAFF.

The V and J genes are TRBV18 and TRBJ2-7; 11 bases are a match to TRBD1. V lost 3 bases to trimming and J lost 0 bases; unmatched junction nucleotides: 7. Germline V gene data show CDR1 as KGHSH and CDR2 as LQKENI. The length of the CDR3 is 17 residues. CDR3 nucleotides: TGTGCCAGCTCACCTCCCCAGGGGACAGGGGGCTCCTACGAGCAGTACTTC. Residues: CASSPPQGTGGSYEQYF.

The DNA for the CDR3 is TGTGCCAGCAGCCAAGAGTGGACCAGCTATGGCTACACCTTC. Translated, it gives CASSQEWTSYGYTF. This rearrangement joins TRBV14 to TRBJ1-2; D remains ambiguous. This CDR3 spans 14 amino acids. The germline CDR1 and CDR2 sequences are SGHDN and FVKESK. Trimming took off 0 bases at V and 4 bases at J, with 9 bases between the two ends.

The chain couples TRBV29-1 to TRBJ2-7; perhaps D is TRBD1 or TRBD2 (5 bases each). The ends were cut back, 5 bases at V and 5 bases at J, with 16 bases in the middle. Germline V lookup: CDR1 SQVTM, CDR2 ANQGSEA. There are 13 residues in the CDR3. The CDR3 DNA is TGCAGCGTTAGAGGGACGGGGTTCCACGAGCAGTACTTC. Translation: CSVRGTGFHEQYF.

This rearrangement joins TRBV5-4 to TRBJ2-1; D not certain. V lost 0 bases and J lost 6, with 10 bases in between. The CDR3 is 14 amino acids. The germline V gene has CDR1 SGHNT and CDR2 YYREEE (reference sequence). This chain's CDR3 is CASSLDRHSNEQFF. The CDR3 DNA sequence: TGTGCCAGCAGCTTGGACCGACATTCCAATGAGCAGTTCTTC.

As to this clone: A far larger clone lies a single base away; this is likely a read error. The chain carries TRBV30 and TRBJ2-7; 7 bases are a match to TRBD1. With V trimmed by 8 bases and J by 3 bases, 7 bases remained unmatched. The germline V gene has CDR1 GTSNPN and CDR2 SVGIG (reference sequence). The CDR3 is made up of 12 amino acids. In DNA form, the CDR3 reads TGTGCCCTCCACCGGGACAGCTACGAGCAGTACTTC. Protein product: CALHRDSYEQYF.

V is TRBV7-9 and J is TRBJ2-3; tentatively, D is TRBD1 (5 bases). CDR3 length: 15 residues. Trimming removed 5 bases at V and 1 base at J, with 13 bases between. Per the germline V gene, CDR1 is SEHNR and CDR2 is FQNEAQ (reference sequence). The CDR3 DNA sequence: TGTGCCAGCAGCACCGACGGCAGGGGCACAGATACGCAGTATTTT. It yields the protein CASSTDGRGTDTQYF.

The rearrangement joins TRBV6-5 to TRBJ2-7, with D unresolved. This CDR3 is 12 amino acids long. CDR1 and CDR2 from the germline V gene are MNHEY and SVGAGI. V was shortened by 7 bases and J by 5 bases, with 12 bases between the two germline ends. The CDR3 region has the DNA TGTGCCAGCACAGGACCGCTTAACGAGCAGTACTTC. This sequence encodes CASTGPLNEQYF.

The gene calls are TRBV12-1 and TRBJ2-5; the table's D call of TRBD2 was not tested on the DNA. TRBV12-1 represents a pseudogene. This CDR3 is built from 17 residues. In DNA form, the CDR3 reads TGTGCCAGCAGCCTTCCCCTAGCCGGGTCCTTTGAAGAGACCCAGTACTTC. Its protein product is CASSLPLAGSFEETQYF.

The chain links TRBV4-1 to TRBJ1-2; 7 positions agree with TRBD1. The CDR3 has 15 residues. In germline, CDR1 is MGHRA, CDR2 YSYEKL. V shed 3 bases and J 2 bases; nucleotides not matched to a gene: 6. The DNA of the CDR3 is TGCGCCAGCAGCCAGGGACAGACTTTCAACTATGGCTACACCTTC. Its protein is CASSQGQTFNYGYTF.

V gene TRBV11-2 combines with J gene TRBJ1-1; TRBD1 agrees at 7 bases. V lost 5 bases to trimming and J lost 7 bases; unmatched junction nucleotides: 13. This CDR3 comprises 15 residues. The germline CDR1 and CDR2 sequences are SGHAT and FQNNGV. CDR3 protein: CASSLNRGGQGEAFF. As DNA, the CDR3 is TGTGCCAGCAGCCTTAATCGAGGGGGCCAGGGTGAAGCTTTCTTT.

Here the CDR3 reads CASSILVARTDTQYF. CDR3 DNA: TGTGCCAGTAGTATACTTGTCGCCCGCACAGATACGCAGTATTTT. The genes are TRBV19 and TRBJ2-3; D uncertain. The V end lost 2 bases, the J end lost 1 base, and 10 bases lay between the germline ends. CDR1 LNHDA and CDR2 SQIVND come from the germline V gene (reference sequence). The CDR3 totals 15 residues. Full variable domain (rest looked up from reference TRBV19 and TRBJ2-3): DGGITQSPKYLFRKEGQNVTLSCEQNLNHDAMYWYRQDPGQGLRLIYYSQIVNDFQKGDIAEGYSVSREKKESFPLTVTSAQKNPTAFYLCASSILVARTDTQYFGPGTRLTVL.

The chain combines TRBV19 with TRBJ2-1, with TRBD2 as a possible D gene (6 bases). The germline V gene has CDR1 LNHDA and CDR2 SQIVND (reference sequence). The CDR3 spans 16 residues. V was trimmed by 6 bases and J by 5 bases, leaving 20 bases between them. CDR3 sequence: CASRPLRDAGNNEQFF. DNA for the CDR3: TGTGCCAGTAGGCCCCTCCGGGACGCGGGGAACAATGAGCAGTTCTTC.

This clone was observed a handful of times. The chain employs TRBV5-4 and TRBJ2-2, with D tentatively TRBD2 (6 bases). Deletions cut 4 bases from V and 2 bases from J, with 12 bases between. CDR3 length: 15 residues. Germline CDR1 reads SGHNT; CDR2 reads YYREEE (reference sequence). CDR3 loop: CASSLPGSNTGELFF. The CDR3 DNA sequence: TGTGCCAGCAGCCTCCCCGGGAGCAACACCGGGGAGCTGTTTTTT. The complete variable domain, with remaining parts taken from reference TRBV5-4 and TRBJ2-2, reads ETGVTQSPTHLIKTRGQQVTLRCSSQSGHNTVSWYQQALGQGPQFIFQYYREEENGRGNFPPRFSGLQFPNYSSELNVNALELDDSALYLCASSLPGSNTGELFFGEGSRLTVL.

The V call is TRBV5-1, the J call TRBJ2-7, with 12 bases aligning to TRBD2. The CDR3 spans 16 residues. Trimming took 0 bases from V and 5 from J; bases not matched to a gene: 6. The V gene's germline CDR1 is SGHRS and CDR2 YFSETQ. The CDR3 DNA reads as TGCGCCAGCAGCTTGGAACTAGCGGGAGGCGGAAACGAGCAGTACTTC. It encodes CASSLELAGGGNEQYF.

In DNA form, the CDR3 reads TGTGCCAGCAGCCTAAGGACAGGCTTACTGTCGGAGCAGTACTTC. This codes for CASSLRTGLLSEQYF. J is TRBJ2-7 and V is TRBV5-4; the match to TRBD1 covers 7 bases. CDR3 length: 15 amino acids. The germline V gene has CDR1 SGHNT and CDR2 YYREEE (reference sequence). Trimming at V came to 4 bases and at J to 7 bases, leaving 14 bases not matched to a gene.

This chain uses TRBV6-5 with TRBJ2-5, with 12 bases matching TRBD2. CDR3 length: 15 amino acids. V shed 5 bases, J shed 5 bases, and the junction held 6 bases outside the gene matches. Looked up from germline, CDR1 is MNHEY and CDR2 is SVGAGI. The CDR3 is CASSPSGRGRETQYF. CDR3 in DNA: TGTGCCAGCAGTCCTAGCGGGAGGGGAAGGGAGACCCAGTACTTC.

The gene calls are TRBV5-1 and TRBJ2-7; the D gene could be TRBD1 or TRBD2 (5 bases each). V dropped 4 bases and J dropped 0 bases, with 17 bases sitting between them. Germline V gene sequence: CDR1 SGHRS, CDR2 YFSETQ. This CDR3 spans 16 amino acids. Here the CDR3 reads CASSRLGELSSYEQYF. Here the CDR3 DNA reads TGCGCCAGCAGCCGCCTGGGGGAACTGAGCTCCTACGAGCAGTACTTC.

Concerning this clone itself: A much larger clone lies one base from this, so it may be a read error. V gene TRBV7-3 combines with J gene TRBJ2-1; the match to TRBD2 covers 9 bases. The CDR3 is 15 amino acids. With 2 bases clipped from V and 4 bases from J, the junction kept 3 bases outside the gene matches. Germline V CDR1 and CDR2: SGHTA, FQGTGA. CDR3 sequence: CASSLALAGYNEQFF. The CDR3 DNA follows: TGTGCCAGCAGCTTAGCACTAGCGGGTTACAATGAGCAGTTCTTC.

The chain combines TRBV28 with TRBJ2-1; 8 nucleotides line up with TRBD2. The CDR3 consists of 13 residues. The germline gives CDR1 MDHEN, CDR2 SYDVKM. Trimming at V came to 7 bases and at J to 6 bases, leaving 5 bases not matched to a gene. The CDR3 here is CASIPGGSNEQFF. The CDR3 DNA sequence: TGTGCCAGCATACCGGGAGGGTCCAATGAGCAGTTCTTC.

CDR3 protein: CASSGWRDQPQHF. The CDR3 nucleotides are TGTGCCAGCAGTGGATGGAGGGATCAGCCCCAGCATTTT. The rearrangement links TRBV6-1 to TRBJ1-5; no clear D gene. The CDR3 has 13 amino acids. Per the germline V gene, CDR1 is MNHNS and CDR2 is SASEGT. Trimming stripped 4 bases from V and 5 bases from J, with 9 bases between.

The genes are TRBV10-3 and TRBJ2-1; 13 positions agree with TRBD2. The CDR3 length is 15 residues. Per the germline V gene, CDR1 is ENHRY and CDR2 is SYGVKD. Trimming at V came to 2 bases and at J to 5 bases, leaving 0 bases not matched to a gene. For the CDR3, the DNA is TGTGCCATCAGTGAGGGGACTAGCGGGAACAATGAGCAGTTCTTC. Its translation: CAISEGTSGNNEQFF.

This chain uses TRBV19 with TRBJ2-7, with D perhaps TRBD2 (6 bases). In germline, CDR1 is LNHDA, CDR2 SQIVND (reference sequence). The V end lost 6 bases, the J end lost 3 bases, and 24 bases lay between the germline ends. The CDR3 is 17 residues long. CDR3 DNA sequence: TGTGCCAGTAGCCCACTCCGGCGGGGACGGGACTTCTACGAGCAGTACTTC. Amino acids: CASSPLRRGRDFYEQYF.